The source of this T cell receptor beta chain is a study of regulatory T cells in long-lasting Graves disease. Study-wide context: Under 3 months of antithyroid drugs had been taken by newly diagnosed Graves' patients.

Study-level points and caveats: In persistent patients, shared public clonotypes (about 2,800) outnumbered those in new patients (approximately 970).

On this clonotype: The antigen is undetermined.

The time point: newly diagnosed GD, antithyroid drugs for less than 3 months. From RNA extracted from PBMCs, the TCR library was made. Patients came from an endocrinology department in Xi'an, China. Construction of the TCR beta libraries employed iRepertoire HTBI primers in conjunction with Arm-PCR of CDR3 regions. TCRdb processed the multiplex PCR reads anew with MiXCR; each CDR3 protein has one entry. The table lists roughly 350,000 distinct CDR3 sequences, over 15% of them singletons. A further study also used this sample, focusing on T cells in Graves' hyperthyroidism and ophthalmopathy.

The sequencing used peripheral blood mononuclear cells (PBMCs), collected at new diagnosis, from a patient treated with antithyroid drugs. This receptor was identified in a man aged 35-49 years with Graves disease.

In DNA form, the CDR3 reads TGTGCCAGCAATACAGGGCTGGGGACGCCCACCGGGGAGCTGTTTTTT. It codes for CASNTGLGTPTGELFF. The genes are TRBV9 and TRBJ2-2, with D tentatively TRBD1 (6 bases). The germline V and J ends were trimmed by 6 bases and 4 bases, with 19 bases remaining between them. The length of the CDR3 is 16 residues. Germline V CDR1 and CDR2: SGDLS, YYNGEE.